The rows below give T cell receptor beta chains drawn from one sample of a study of cytomegalovirus exposure and HLA in healthy donors. The table came from immunoSEQ multiplex PCR; TCRdb's copy has only in-frame clones and leaves some out. The sample records 110,000 or so clones, roughly 8.6% being singletons. The sample was PBMCs. The receptor set was obtained from a woman aged 40 to 50 in good health and CMV-seropositive. Each CDR3 is given with its conserved first and last residue. Each record gives: D gene, V gene, J gene, clone size, CDR3 DNA, CDR3 protein. The D gene is left open where the match is weak. Size is omitted from some rows. Given values are once, few, many or a class for expanded clones.

d_gene: TRBD1; v_gene: TRBV11-1; j_gene: TRBJ1-2; abundance: NA; CDR3nt: TGTGCCAGCAGCTTACGGGACAGCTATGGCTACACCTTC; CDR3aa: CASSLRDSYGYTF
d_gene: TRBD1; v_gene: TRBV6-5; j_gene: TRBJ2-1; abundance: NA; CDR3nt: TGTGCCAGCAGTGTCACAGGGGGCGCTTACAATGAGCAGTTCTTC; CDR3aa: CASSVTGGAYNEQFF
d_gene: TRBD1; v_gene: TRBV15; j_gene: TRBJ1-2; abundance: NA; CDR3nt: TGTGCCACCAGCAGAGATCCCGGAGGGGGCGACTATGGCTACACCTTC; CDR3aa: CATSRDPGGGDYGYTF
d_gene: NA; v_gene: TRBV15; j_gene: TRBJ1-5; abundance: few; CDR3nt: TGTGCCACCAGCTATAGAGGGAGCCAGCCCCAGCATTTT; CDR3aa: CATSYRGSQPQHF
d_gene: TRBD2; v_gene: TRBV4-1; j_gene: TRBJ2-2; abundance: NA; CDR3nt: TGCGCCAGCAGCCAAGGGACTAGTAGGACCGGGGAGCTGTTTTTT; CDR3aa: CASSQGTSRTGELFF
d_gene: TRBD2; v_gene: TRBV9; j_gene: TRBJ2-1; abundance: NA; CDR3nt: TGTGCCAGCAGCGTGGGGAGCGGGGGTTACCCTGAGCAGTTCTTC; CDR3aa: CASSVGSGGYPEQFF
d_gene: TRBD1; v_gene: TRBV6-1; j_gene: TRBJ2-2; abundance: few; CDR3nt: TGTGCCAGCAGCGACAGGGTAGGCACCGGGGAGCTGTTTTTT; CDR3aa: CASSDRVGTGELFF
d_gene: TRBD1; v_gene: TRBV28; j_gene: TRBJ2-6; abundance: NA; CDR3nt: TGTGCCAGCAGTTTCCTGGGGACAGGGGGCCTGGCTGGGGCCAACGTCCTGACTTTC; CDR3aa: CASSFLGTGGLAGANVLTF
d_gene: NA; v_gene: TRBV6-6; j_gene: TRBJ1-2; abundance: many; CDR3nt: TGTGCCAGCAGTCACAGCTATGGCTACACCTTC; CDR3aa: CASSHSYGYTF
d_gene: NA; v_gene: TRBV6-4; j_gene: TRBJ1-1; abundance: NA; CDR3nt: TGTGCCAGCAGCCCAGGTCGGGGGGACACTGAAGCTTTCTTT; CDR3aa: CASSPGRGDTEAFF
d_gene: TRBD2; v_gene: TRBV19; j_gene: TRBJ2-7; abundance: NA; CDR3nt: TGTGCCAGTAGTATCGCTAGCGGGGGCCACTACGAGCAGTACTTC; CDR3aa: CASSIASGGHYEQYF
d_gene: TRBD1; v_gene: TRBV5-6; j_gene: TRBJ2-1; abundance: few; CDR3nt: TGTGCCAGCAGCTTCGGGACAGGTGTGGGGCATGAGCAGTTCTTC; CDR3aa: CASSFGTGVGHEQFF
d_gene: NA; v_gene: TRBV30; j_gene: TRBJ1-6; abundance: NA; CDR3nt: TGTGCCTGGGCGTTACGTTCAGGGCTGAATTCACCCCTCCACTTT; CDR3aa: CAWALRSGLNSPLHF
d_gene: NA; v_gene: TRBV10-3; j_gene: TRBJ1-1; abundance: NA; CDR3nt: TGTGCCATCAGTGAGTCGATTATGCAGGGCCAAAACACTGAAGCTTTCTTT; CDR3aa: CAISESIMQGQNTEAFF
d_gene: NA; v_gene: TRBV11-2; j_gene: TRBJ1-2; abundance: NA; CDR3nt: TGTGCCAGCAGCTTGGACAGCTATGGCTACACCTTC; CDR3aa: CASSLDSYGYTF
d_gene: NA; v_gene: TRBV5-1; j_gene: TRBJ2-7; abundance: few; CDR3nt: TGCGCCAGCAGCTTAACAGGGCCCTACGAGCAGTACTTC; CDR3aa: CASSLTGPYEQYF
d_gene: NA; v_gene: TRBV7-2; j_gene: TRBJ2-7; abundance: NA; CDR3nt: TGTGCCAGCAGCCCCCGGGCAGGGCTCTCCTACGAGCAGTACTTC; CDR3aa: CASSPRAGLSYEQYF
d_gene: NA; v_gene: TRBV19; j_gene: TRBJ1-5; abundance: NA; CDR3nt: TGTGCCAGTACAATCCAGGGCAATCAGCCCCAGCATTTT; CDR3aa: CASTIQGNQPQHF
d_gene: NA; v_gene: TRBV5-1; j_gene: TRBJ2-7; abundance: few; CDR3nt: TGCGCCAGCAGCTTGCCTAAGACTAGCTCCTACGAGCAGTACTTC; CDR3aa: CASSLPKTSSYEQYF
d_gene: TRBD1; v_gene: TRBV6-1; j_gene: TRBJ2-2; abundance: NA; CDR3nt: TGTGCCAGCGCGGGACAGGGGAGCGGGGAGCTGTTTTTT; CDR3aa: CASAGQGSGELFF
d_gene: TRBD1; v_gene: TRBV4-1; j_gene: TRBJ1-5; abundance: NA; CDR3nt: TGCGCCAGCAGCCAAGGGCACAGGGGCCAGCCCCAGCATTTT; CDR3aa: CASSQGHRGQPQHF
d_gene: TRBD1; v_gene: TRBV7-9; j_gene: TRBJ2-7; abundance: few; CDR3nt: TGTGCCAGCAGCGAGAAACAGGGGGATCCCTACGAGCAGTACTTC; CDR3aa: CASSEKQGDPYEQYF
d_gene: NA; v_gene: TRBV30; j_gene: TRBJ2-1; abundance: NA; CDR3nt: TGTGCCTGGAGTGTACACGGACAGTCGAAGGATGAGCAGTTCTTC; CDR3aa: CAWSVHGQSKDEQFF
d_gene: NA; v_gene: TRBV6-6; j_gene: TRBJ1-1; abundance: NA; CDR3nt: TGTGCCAGCATTTTACAGGGGAACACTGAAGCTTTCTTT; CDR3aa: CASILQGNTEAFF
d_gene: NA; v_gene: TRBV6-5; j_gene: TRBJ1-2; abundance: few; CDR3nt: TGTGCCAGCAGTTTACAGGGAAACTATGGCTACACCTTC; CDR3aa: CASSLQGNYGYTF
d_gene: NA; v_gene: TRBV19; j_gene: TRBJ1-5; abundance: few; CDR3nt: TGTGCCAGTACCCCGGGGAGGGCTAGCAATCAGCCCCAGCATTTT; CDR3aa: CASTPGRASNQPQHF
d_gene: TRBD2; v_gene: TRBV10-2; j_gene: TRBJ2-1; abundance: few; CDR3nt: TGCGCCAGCCTTAGCGGGGGGGCCGGGAATGAGCAGTTCTTC; CDR3aa: CASLSGGAGNEQFF
d_gene: NA; v_gene: TRBV5-1; j_gene: TRBJ1-2; abundance: NA; CDR3nt: TGCGCCAGCAGCTTGGACGGTGACTATGGCTACACCTTC; CDR3aa: CASSLDGDYGYTF
d_gene: TRBD1; v_gene: TRBV4-2; j_gene: TRBJ1-5; abundance: NA; CDR3nt: TGTGCCAGCAGCCCTGGACAGGGGGTCGGCAATCAGCCCCAGCATTTT; CDR3aa: CASSPGQGVGNQPQHF
d_gene: TRBD1; v_gene: TRBV7-9; j_gene: TRBJ1-1; abundance: NA; CDR3nt: TGTGCCAGCAGCTTAGAGGTACAGGGGTCTGAAGCTTTCTTT; CDR3aa: CASSLEVQGSEAFF
d_gene: NA; v_gene: TRBV7-2; j_gene: TRBJ1-1; abundance: few; CDR3nt: TGTGCCAGCAGCTTAGATGGGGGCCGAGGAACTGAAGCTTTCTTT; CDR3aa: CASSLDGGRGTEAFF
d_gene: NA; v_gene: TRBV6-6; j_gene: TRBJ1-1; abundance: NA; CDR3nt: TGTGCCAGCAGCTTACAGGGCGCAGCTTTCTTT; CDR3aa: CASSLQGAAFF
d_gene: NA; v_gene: TRBV6-5; j_gene: TRBJ2-7; abundance: few; CDR3nt: TGTGCCAGCAGAGACAGGATGGAAGAGCAGTACTTC; CDR3aa: CASRDRMEEQYF
d_gene: NA; v_gene: TRBV7-9; j_gene: TRBJ1-1; abundance: few; CDR3nt: TGTGCCAGCAGCATTACAGGGAACACTGAAGCTTTCTTT; CDR3aa: CASSITGNTEAFF
d_gene: TRBD2; v_gene: TRBV13; j_gene: TRBJ2-4; abundance: NA; CDR3nt: TGTGCCAGCAGCTTACAACGCGACCGAGGGGCCGGGCGGGAGAACATTCAGTACTTC; CDR3aa: CASSLQRDRGAGRENIQYF
d_gene: TRBD1; v_gene: TRBV5-4; j_gene: TRBJ1-1; abundance: few; CDR3nt: TGTGCCAGCAGCAGACAGGGGATGAACACTGAAGCTTTCTTT; CDR3aa: CASSRQGMNTEAFF
d_gene: NA; v_gene: TRBV28; j_gene: TRBJ1-1; abundance: many; CDR3nt: TGTGCCAGCTACGCTGGAGGGGTAGGTGATACTGAAGCTTTCTTT; CDR3aa: CASYAGGVGDTEAFF
d_gene: NA; v_gene: TRBV9; j_gene: TRBJ1-2; abundance: few; CDR3nt: TGTGCCAGCAGCCCCGGACAGAATTATCATGGCTACACCTTC; CDR3aa: CASSPGQNYHGYTF